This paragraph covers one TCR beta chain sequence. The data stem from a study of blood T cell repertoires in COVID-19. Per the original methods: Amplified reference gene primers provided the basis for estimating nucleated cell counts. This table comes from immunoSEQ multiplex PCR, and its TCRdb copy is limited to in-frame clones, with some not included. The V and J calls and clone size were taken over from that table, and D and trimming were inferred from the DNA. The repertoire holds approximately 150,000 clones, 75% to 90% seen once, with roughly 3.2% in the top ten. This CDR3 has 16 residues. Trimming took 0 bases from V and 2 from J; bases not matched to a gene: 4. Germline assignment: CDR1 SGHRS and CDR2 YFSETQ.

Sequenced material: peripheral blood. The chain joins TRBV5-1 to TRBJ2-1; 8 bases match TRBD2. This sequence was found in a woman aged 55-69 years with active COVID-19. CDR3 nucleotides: TGCGCCAGCAGCTTGGAAGCGGGAGCGGCCTACAATGAGCAGTTCTTC. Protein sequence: CASSLEAGAAYNEQFF.